The 8 T cell receptor beta chains listed next were all sequenced from one sample in a study of blood T cell repertoires in COVID-19. Some clones are missing from TCRdb's copy, which holds only in-frame ones; the method was immunoSEQ multiplex PCR. The table shows hundreds of thousands of clones, with 83% occurring only once. Input material: PBMCs or T cells enriched from blood (not recorded which). The receptors shown here come from a woman aged 40 to 50 who had been exposed to COVID-19.

The rearrangement joins TRBV6-1 to TRBJ2-3; 10 positions match TRBD2. V lost 0 bases, J lost 0 bases, and 0 bases stayed unmatched. Germline-derived CDR1 and CDR2 are MNHNS and SASEGT. The CDR3 loop spans 16 amino acids. The CDR3 nucleotides are TGTGCCAGCAGTGAAGCAGCGGGGGGGAGCACAGATACGCAGTATTTT. Residues: CASSEAAGGSTDTQYF.

The rearrangement joins TRBV2 to TRBJ1-2, with D perhaps matching TRBD1 (5 bases). The CDR3 is made up of 11 amino acids. CDR1 and CDR2 (germline): SNHLY, FYNNEI. Deletions cut 6 bases from V and 8 bases from J, with 10 bases between. CDR3 coding DNA: TGTGCCAGCAGCCCCAGGGTCGGCTACACCTTC. Translation gives CASSPRVGYTF. The entire variable domain, with the rest obtained from reference TRBV2 and TRBJ1-2, is as follows: EPEVTQTPSHQVTQMGQEVILRCVPISNHLYFYWYRQILGQKVEFLVSFYNNEISEKSEIFDDQFSVERPDGSNFTLKIRSTKLEDSAMYFCASSPRVGYTFGSGTRLTVV.

The chain couples TRBV6-5 to TRBJ1-6; possible D gene TRBD1, 6 bases. Germline lookup yields CDR1 MNHEY and CDR2 SVGAGI. Trimming removed 7 bases at V and 4 bases at J, with 11 bases between. The CDR3 extends over 14 amino acids. The CDR3 region has the DNA TGTGCCAGCACCCGGACAGTTTATAATTCACCCCTCCACTTT. Protein: CASTRTVYNSPLHF.

The V and J genes are TRBV2 and TRBJ1-4, with 8 bases lining up with TRBD1. The CDR3 has 11 residues. The germline gives CDR1 SNHLY, CDR2 FYNNEI. After removal of 6 bases from V and 14 bases from J, the junction contained 5 bases not matched to a gene. The DNA of the CDR3 is TGTGCCAGCAGCCGGGACAGGTTGCTGTTTTTT. Protein product: CASSRDRLLFF.

CDR3 sequence reads: CASSPRLIAGGTDTQYF. DNA of the CDR3: TGTGCCAGCTCACCACGTTTAATAGCGGGAGGCACAGATACGCAGTATTTT. The chain joins TRBV18 to TRBJ2-3; TRBD2 matches at 9 bases. CDR1 and CDR2 from the germline V gene are KGHSH and LQKENI. The CDR3 has 17 residues. J was trimmed by 1 base and V by 1 base; bases with no gene match: 6.

This clone was found many times. This chain joins TRBV5-1 and TRBJ1-1; D may be TRBD1 (6 bases). Trimming shortened V by 6 bases and J by 2 bases, and 8 bases separated the two germline ends. This CDR3 has 12 amino acids. In germline, CDR1 is SGHRS, CDR2 YFSETQ. CDR3 sequence: CASMGQNTEAFF. The CDR3 coding sequence is TGCGCCAGCATGGGACAAAACACTGAAGCTTTCTTT.

The rearrangement links TRBV9 to TRBJ1-6; D is possibly TRBD1 (6 bases). V shed 0 bases and J shed 11 bases, with 9 bases lying between them. The germline CDR1 and CDR2 sequences are SGDLS and YYNGEE. This CDR3 is built from 13 residues. In DNA, the CDR3 is TGTGCCAGCAGCGTAGATGGGGGCCCACCCCTCCACTTT. Translation: CASSVDGGPPLHF.

The CDR3 protein is CASFGEGARANYGYTF. CDR3 in DNA: TGTGCCAGCTTTGGGGAAGGGGCGCGAGCTAACTATGGCTACACCTTC. The chain joins TRBV25-1 to TRBJ1-2; possibly TRBD1 for D (5 bases). V lost 8 bases and J 0 bases, leaving 19 bases between the germline ends. Germline assignment: CDR1 MGHDK and CDR2 SYGVNS. The CDR3 runs 16 residues.